This TCR beta chain was sequenced in a study of blood T cell repertoires in COVID-19 (dated by TCRdb to the early 2020s). In the study overall: Samples covering the acute and convalescent phases of COVID-19 were provided by collaborators in the United States, Italy and Spain. Samples were obtained from the ongoing ImmuneRACE study (first 160 participants) and from 950 to 1,500 subjects provided by 6 global collaborators. A freely available public database, intended as a resource for researchers studying the immune response to SARS-CoV-2, is where the repertoires were released. The sample metadata nearly always contained a de-identified subject ID, COVID-19 status, age in years and sex. Subjects who had been exposed to COVID-19, were actively infected with it, or had recovered from it provided the deeply sampled blood TCRbeta repertoires that made up the dataset. HLA class I and class II types, where available, came from metadata supplied by the sample provider rather than from assay-based typing. The prospective study material was composed of cDNA or gDNA derived from T cells, B-cell-depleted T cells, or PBMCs. The research as a whole found: Clinical and demographic metadata were provided uncurated, with the amount varying by source and participant.

V is pruned by 6 bases and J by 3 bases, leaving 10 bases of the junction without a gene match. The CDR3 goes from the cysteine to the phenylalanine over 15 residues. Just CDR3 DNA is preserved here, 45 bases in frame from base 1. The germline V gene (reference sequence) specifies MNHNY as CDR1 and SVGAGI as CDR2. The immunoSEQ Assay, a bias-controlled multiplex PCR, was used to amplify TCRbeta CDR3 regions from genomic DNA. Concerning the study's data processing: The number of nucleated cells in each sample was estimated by amplification of reference gene primers within the assay. To quantify the absolute abundance of each unique TCRbeta CDR3 rearrangement, sequence reads were collapsed and filtered. For each sample, productive Simpson clonality was calculated by taking the square root of Simpson's diversity index across productive rearrangements. The table was pulled from immuneACCESS by TCRdb, which kept in-frame rearrangements only. Such tables lose some clones; where checked, under half of the loss comes from unresolved V genes, and the rest has no known cause. The V and J calls and clone size were taken over from that table, and D and trimming were inferred from the DNA. For this sample there are 150,000 to 200,000 clones; approximately 86% appear just once. Together, the top ten hold around 3.5% of the sample.

Each collaborating institution followed its own protocols to collect whole blood in K2EDTA tubes. For TCRbeta analysis, collaborators shipped samples in one of three forms: frozen whole blood, isolated PBMCs, or DNA extracted from either of those sample types. The table lists this clone with a few counts. It has no known antigen specificity. Within one base of it there is no much larger clone, and no base qualities were kept. The sequenced material came from peripheral blood. This clonotype was sampled from a man between 65 and 79 years old with acute or convalescent COVID-19. This chain is built from TRBV6-6 and TRBJ2-7, and 8 junction bases match TRBD1. The CDR3 here reads CASRLTGAWIYEQYF. The DNA sequence is TGTGCCAGCAGGTTGACAGGGGCTTGGATCTACGAGCAGTACTTC.